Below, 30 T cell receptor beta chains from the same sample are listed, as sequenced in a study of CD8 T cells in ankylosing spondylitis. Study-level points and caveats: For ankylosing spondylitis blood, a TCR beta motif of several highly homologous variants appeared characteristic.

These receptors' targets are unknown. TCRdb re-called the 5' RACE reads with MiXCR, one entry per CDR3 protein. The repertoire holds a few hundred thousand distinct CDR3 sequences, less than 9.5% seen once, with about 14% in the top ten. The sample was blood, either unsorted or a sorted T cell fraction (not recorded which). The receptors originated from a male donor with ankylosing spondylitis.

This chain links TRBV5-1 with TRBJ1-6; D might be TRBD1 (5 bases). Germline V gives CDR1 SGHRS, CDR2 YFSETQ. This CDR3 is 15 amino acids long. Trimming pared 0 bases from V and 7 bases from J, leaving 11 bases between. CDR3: CASSLEGRINSPLHF. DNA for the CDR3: TGCGCCAGCAGCTTGGAGGGACGGATAAATTCACCCCTCCACTTT.

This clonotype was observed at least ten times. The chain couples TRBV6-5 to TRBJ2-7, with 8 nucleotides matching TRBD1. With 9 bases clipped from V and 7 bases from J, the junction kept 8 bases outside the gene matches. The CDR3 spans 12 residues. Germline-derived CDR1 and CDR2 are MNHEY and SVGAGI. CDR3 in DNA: TGTGCCAGTCACAGGGGGTCAGGGGAGCAGTACTTC. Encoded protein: CASHRGSGEQYF.

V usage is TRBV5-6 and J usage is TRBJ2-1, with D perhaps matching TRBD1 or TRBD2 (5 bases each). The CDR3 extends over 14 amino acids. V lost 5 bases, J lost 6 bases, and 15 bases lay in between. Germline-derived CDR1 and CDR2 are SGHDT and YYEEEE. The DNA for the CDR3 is TGTGCCAGCAGTGCCGGGACCCGCTCCAATGAGCAGTTCTTC. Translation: CASSAGTRSNEQFF. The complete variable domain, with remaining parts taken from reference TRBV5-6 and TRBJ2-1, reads DAGVTQSPTHLIKTRGQQVTLRCSPKSGHDTVSWYQQALGQGPQFIFQYYEEEERQRGNFPDRFSGHQFPNYSSELNVNALLLGDSALYLCASSAGTRSNEQFFGPGTRLTVL.

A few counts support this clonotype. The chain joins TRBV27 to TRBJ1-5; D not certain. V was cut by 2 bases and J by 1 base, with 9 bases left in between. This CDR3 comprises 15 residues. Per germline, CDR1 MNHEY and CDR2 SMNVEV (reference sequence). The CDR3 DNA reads TGTGCCAGCAGTTTACGGGTGGCCAGCAATCAGCCCCAGCATTTT. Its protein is CASSLRVASNQPQHF.

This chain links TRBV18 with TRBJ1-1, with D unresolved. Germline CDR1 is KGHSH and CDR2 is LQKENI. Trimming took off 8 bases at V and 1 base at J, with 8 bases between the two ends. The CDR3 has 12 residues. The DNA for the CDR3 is TGTGCCAGCACACGGGGGAACACTGAAGCTTTCTTT. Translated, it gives CASTRGNTEAFF.

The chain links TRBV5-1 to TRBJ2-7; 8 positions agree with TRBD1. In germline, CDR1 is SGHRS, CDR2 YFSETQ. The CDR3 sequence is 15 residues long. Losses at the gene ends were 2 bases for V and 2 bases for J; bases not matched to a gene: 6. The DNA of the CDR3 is TGCGCCAGCAGCTTCCAGGGGGCTCGGACCTACGAGCAGTACTTC. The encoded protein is CASSFQGARTYEQYF.

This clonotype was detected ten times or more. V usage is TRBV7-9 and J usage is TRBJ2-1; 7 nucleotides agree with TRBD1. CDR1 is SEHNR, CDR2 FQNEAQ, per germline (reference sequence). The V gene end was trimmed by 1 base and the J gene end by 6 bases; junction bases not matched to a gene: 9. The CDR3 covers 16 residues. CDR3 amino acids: CASSLVPGQVFNEQFF. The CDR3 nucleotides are TGTGCCAGCAGCTTAGTTCCCGGACAGGTTTTCAATGAGCAGTTCTTC.

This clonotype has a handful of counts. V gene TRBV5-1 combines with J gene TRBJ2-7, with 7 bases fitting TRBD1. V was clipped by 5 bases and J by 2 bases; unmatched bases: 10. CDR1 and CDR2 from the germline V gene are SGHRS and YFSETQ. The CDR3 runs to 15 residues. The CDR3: CASSPRQGVTYEQYF. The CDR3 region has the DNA TGCGCCAGCAGTCCACGACAGGGAGTTACCTACGAGCAGTACTTC. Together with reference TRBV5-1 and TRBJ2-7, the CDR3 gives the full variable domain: KAGVTQTPRYLIKTRGQQVTLSCSPISGHRSVSWYQQTPGQGLQFLFEYFSETQRNKGNFPGRFSGRQFSNSRSEMNVSTLELGDSALYLCASSPRQGVTYEQYFGPGTRLTVT.

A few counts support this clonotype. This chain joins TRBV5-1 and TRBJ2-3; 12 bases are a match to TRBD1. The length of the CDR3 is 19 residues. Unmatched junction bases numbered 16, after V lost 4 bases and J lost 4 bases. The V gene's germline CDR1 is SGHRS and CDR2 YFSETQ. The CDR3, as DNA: TGCGCCAGCAGCGGGACCGGGACAGGGGGCCCTCTCGATCCAGATACGCAGTATTTT. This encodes CASSGTGTGGPLDPDTQYF. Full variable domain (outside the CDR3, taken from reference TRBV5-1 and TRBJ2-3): KAGVTQTPRYLIKTRGQQVTLSCSPISGHRSVSWYQQTPGQGLQFLFEYFSETQRNKGNFPGRFSGRQFSNSRSEMNVSTLELGDSALYLCASSGTGTGGPLDPDTQYFGPGTRLTVL.

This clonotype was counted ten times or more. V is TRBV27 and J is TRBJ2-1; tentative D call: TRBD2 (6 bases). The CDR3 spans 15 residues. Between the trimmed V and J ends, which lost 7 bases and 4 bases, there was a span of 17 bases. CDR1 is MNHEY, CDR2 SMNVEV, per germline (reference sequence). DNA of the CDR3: TGTGCCAGCACCAGACTAGTCGGTTTATACAATGAGCAGTTCTTC. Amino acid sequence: CASTRLVGLYNEQFF.

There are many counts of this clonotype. The CDR3 bases are TGTGCCAGCAGCCCCCTACGAGAAGGGTACAACACCATATATTTT. Residues: CASSPLREGYNTIYF. The chain employs TRBV9 and TRBJ1-3; D gene ambiguous. Germline V gives CDR1 SGDLS, CDR2 YYNGEE. The CDR3 sequence is 15 residues long. V was pared by 4 bases and J by 7 bases, with 18 bases between.

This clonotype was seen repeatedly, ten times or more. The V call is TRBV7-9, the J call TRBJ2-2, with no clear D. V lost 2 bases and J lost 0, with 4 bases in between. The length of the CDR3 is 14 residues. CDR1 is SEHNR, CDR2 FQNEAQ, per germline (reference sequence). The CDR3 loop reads CASSLTSNTGELFF. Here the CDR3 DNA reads TGTGCCAGCAGCTTAACTTCGAACACCGGGGAGCTGTTTTTT.

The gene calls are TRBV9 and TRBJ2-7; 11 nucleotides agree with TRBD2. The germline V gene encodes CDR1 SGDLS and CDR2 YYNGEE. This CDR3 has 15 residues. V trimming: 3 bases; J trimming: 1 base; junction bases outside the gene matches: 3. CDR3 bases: TGTGCCAGCAGCGAGGGACTAGCGGCTTCCTACGAGCAGTACTTC. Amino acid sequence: CASSEGLAASYEQYF.

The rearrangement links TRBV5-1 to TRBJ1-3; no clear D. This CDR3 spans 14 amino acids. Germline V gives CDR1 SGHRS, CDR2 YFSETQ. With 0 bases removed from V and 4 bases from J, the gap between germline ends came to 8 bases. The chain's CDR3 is CASSLVGYGNTIYF. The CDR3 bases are TGCGCCAGCAGCTTGGTGGGGTACGGAAACACCATATATTTT.

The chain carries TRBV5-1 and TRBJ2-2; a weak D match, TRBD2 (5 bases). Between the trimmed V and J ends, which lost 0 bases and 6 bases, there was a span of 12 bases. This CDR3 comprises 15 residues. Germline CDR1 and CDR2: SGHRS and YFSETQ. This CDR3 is CASSLAVSGSGELFF. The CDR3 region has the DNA TGCGCCAGCAGCTTGGCAGTTTCGGGATCCGGGGAGCTGTTTTTT. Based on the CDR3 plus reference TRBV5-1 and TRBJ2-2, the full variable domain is KAGVTQTPRYLIKTRGQQVTLSCSPISGHRSVSWYQQTPGQGLQFLFEYFSETQRNKGNFPGRFSGRQFSNSRSEMNVSTLELGDSALYLCASSLAVSGSGELFFGEGSRLTVL.

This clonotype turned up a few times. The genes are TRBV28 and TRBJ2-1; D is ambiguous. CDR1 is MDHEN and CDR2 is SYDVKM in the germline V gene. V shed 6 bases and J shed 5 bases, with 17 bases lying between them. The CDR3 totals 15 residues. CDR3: CASSKGLWRNNEQFF. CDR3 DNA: TGTGCCAGCAGCAAAGGGTTGTGGCGTAACAATGAGCAGTTCTTC.

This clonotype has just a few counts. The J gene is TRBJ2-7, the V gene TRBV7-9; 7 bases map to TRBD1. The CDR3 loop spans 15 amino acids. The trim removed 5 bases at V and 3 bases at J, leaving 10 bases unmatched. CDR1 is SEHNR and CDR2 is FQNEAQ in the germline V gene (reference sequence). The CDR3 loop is CASSVRDRPLYEQYF. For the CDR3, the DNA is TGTGCCAGCAGCGTCCGGGACAGACCCCTCTACGAGCAGTACTTC.

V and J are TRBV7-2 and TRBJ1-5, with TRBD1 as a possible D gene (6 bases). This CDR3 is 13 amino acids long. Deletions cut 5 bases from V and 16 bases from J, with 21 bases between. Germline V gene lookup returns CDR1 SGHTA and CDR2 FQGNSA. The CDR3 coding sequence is TGTGCCAGCAGCCCCACCCCCGGGACACTTCCCCATTTT. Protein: CASSPTPGTLPHF.

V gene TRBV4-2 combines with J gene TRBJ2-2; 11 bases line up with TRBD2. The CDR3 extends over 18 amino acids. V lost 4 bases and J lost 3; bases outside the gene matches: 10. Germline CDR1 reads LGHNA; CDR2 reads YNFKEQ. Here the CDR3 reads CASSPNQLAGVDTGELFF. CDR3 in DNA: TGTGCCAGCAGCCCGAACCAACTAGCGGGAGTCGACACCGGGGAGCTGTTTTTT.

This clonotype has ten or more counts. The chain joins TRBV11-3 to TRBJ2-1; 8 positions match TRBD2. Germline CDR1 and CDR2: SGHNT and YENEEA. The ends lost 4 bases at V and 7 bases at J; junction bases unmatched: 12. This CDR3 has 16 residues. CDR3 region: CASSSLSGRVVNEQFF. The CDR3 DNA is TGTGCCAGCAGCTCCCTCAGCGGGAGAGTCGTAAATGAGCAGTTCTTC.

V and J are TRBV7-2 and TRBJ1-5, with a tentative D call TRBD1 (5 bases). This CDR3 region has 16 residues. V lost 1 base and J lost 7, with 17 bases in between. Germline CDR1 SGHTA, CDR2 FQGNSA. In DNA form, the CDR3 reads TGTGCCAGCAGCTTAGTAGGAGAGGCAGGGTGGCAGCCCCAGCATTTT. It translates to CASSLVGEAGWQPQHF. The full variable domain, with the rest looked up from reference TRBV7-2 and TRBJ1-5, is GAGVSQSPSNKVTEKGKDVELRCDPISGHTALYWYRQSLGQGLEFLIYFQGNSAPDKSGLPSDRFSAERTGGSVSTLTIQRTQQEDSAVYLCASSLVGEAGWQPQHFGDGTRLSIL.

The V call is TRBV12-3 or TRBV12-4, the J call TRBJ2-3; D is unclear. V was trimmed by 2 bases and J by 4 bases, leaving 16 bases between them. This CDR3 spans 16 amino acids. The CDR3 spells CASSLPQRGWADTQYF. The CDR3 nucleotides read TGTGCCAGCAGTTTACCCCAGCGAGGTTGGGCAGATACGCAGTATTTT.

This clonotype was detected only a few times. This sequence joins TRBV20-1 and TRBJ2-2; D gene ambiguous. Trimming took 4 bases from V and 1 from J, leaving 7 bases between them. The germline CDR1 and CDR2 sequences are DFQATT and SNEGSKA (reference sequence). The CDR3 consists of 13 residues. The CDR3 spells CSAKQENTGELFF. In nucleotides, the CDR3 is TGCAGTGCTAAGCAGGAGAACACCGGGGAGCTGTTTTTT.

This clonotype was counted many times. CDR3 protein: CATSSYPGPQYGYTF. The CDR3 DNA follows: TGTGCCACCAGCAGCTACCCGGGACCCCAGTATGGCTACACCTTC. The chain carries TRBV15 and TRBJ1-2; D is possibly TRBD1 (5 bases). The CDR3 runs to 15 residues. The V and J ends lost 3 bases and 5 bases respectively, with 16 bases between them. The germline V gene has CDR1 LNHNV and CDR2 YYDKDF (reference sequence). The variable domain in full, completed from reference TRBV15 and TRBJ1-2, reads DAMVIQNPRYQVTQFGKPVTLSCSQTLNHNVMYWYQQKSSQAPKLLFHYYDKDFNNEADTPDNFQSRRPNTSFCFLDIRSPGLGDTAMYLCATSSYPGPQYGYTFGSGTRLTVV.

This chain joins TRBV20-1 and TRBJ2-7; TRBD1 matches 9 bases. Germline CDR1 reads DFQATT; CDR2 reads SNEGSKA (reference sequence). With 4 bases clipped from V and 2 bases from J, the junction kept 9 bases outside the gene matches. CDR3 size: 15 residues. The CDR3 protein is CSATSRDRDPYEQYF. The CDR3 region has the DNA TGCAGTGCTACCTCCCGGGACAGGGACCCCTACGAGCAGTACTTC.

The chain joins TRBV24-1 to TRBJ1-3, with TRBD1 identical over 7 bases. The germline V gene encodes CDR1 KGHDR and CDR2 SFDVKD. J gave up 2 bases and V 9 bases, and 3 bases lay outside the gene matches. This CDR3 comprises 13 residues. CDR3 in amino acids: CATGTGAGNTIYF. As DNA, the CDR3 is TGTGCCACCGGTACAGGGGCTGGAAACACCATATATTTT.

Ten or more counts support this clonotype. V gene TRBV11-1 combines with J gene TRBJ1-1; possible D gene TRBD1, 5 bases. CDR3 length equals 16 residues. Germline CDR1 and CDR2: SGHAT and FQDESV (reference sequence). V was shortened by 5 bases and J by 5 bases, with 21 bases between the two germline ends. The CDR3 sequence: CASSPRPEAGKTEAFF. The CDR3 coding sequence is TGTGCCAGCAGCCCCCGCCCTGAGGCAGGGAAGACTGAAGCTTTCTTT.

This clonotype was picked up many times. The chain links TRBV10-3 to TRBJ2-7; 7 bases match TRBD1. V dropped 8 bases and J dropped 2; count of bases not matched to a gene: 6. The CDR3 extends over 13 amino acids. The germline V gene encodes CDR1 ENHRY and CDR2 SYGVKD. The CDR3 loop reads CAIGRDSAYEQYF. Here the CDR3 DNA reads TGTGCCATCGGAAGGGACAGCGCCTACGAGCAGTACTTC.

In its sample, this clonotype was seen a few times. The CDR3 DNA follows: TGCAGTGCTAGCCCCCTCCTCGCCGGAAACTACGAGCAGTACTTC. Residues: CSASPLLAGNYEQYF. The chain employs TRBV20-1 and TRBJ2-7; no clear D. This CDR3 region has 15 residues. V was pared by 3 bases and J by 3 bases, with 18 bases between. Germline V gene data show CDR1 as DFQATT and CDR2 as SNEGSKA (reference sequence).

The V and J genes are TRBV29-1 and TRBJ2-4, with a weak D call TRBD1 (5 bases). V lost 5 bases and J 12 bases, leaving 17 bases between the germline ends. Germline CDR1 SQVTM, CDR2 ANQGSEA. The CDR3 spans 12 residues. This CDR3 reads CSVSAPGQGQYF. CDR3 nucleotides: TGCAGCGTTTCAGCACCTGGCCAGGGTCAGTACTTC. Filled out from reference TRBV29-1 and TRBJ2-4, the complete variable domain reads SAVISQKPSRDICQRGTSLTIQCQVDSQVTMMFWYRQQPGQSLTLIATANQGSEATYESGFVIDKFPISRPNLTFSTLTVSNMSPEDSSIYLCSVSAPGQGQYFGAGTRLSVL.